The T cell receptor beta chain described here comes from a study of radiation and T cells in renal cell carcinoma. The study's findings and limits: Intratumoral heterogeneity was not captured in these approximately 0.9 g regions. Irradiated tumors had higher TCR clonality than control tumors. Dominant CDR3 motifs occupied more repertoire in irradiated than control tumors.

With regard to this clone: No antigen is known for it.

The CDR3 length is 14 residues. Germline CDR1 and CDR2: KGHSH and LQKENI. V shed 6 bases and J shed 0 bases, with 9 bases lying between them. Specified treatment: 15 Gy SBRT to primary tumor, nephrectomy 4 weeks later. TCRdb keeps only in-frame clones here, not all; method: immunoSEQ multiplex PCR. Among some 14,000 clones, 50% to 75% were seen once, and the ten largest hold 25% to 30%. The source was tumor tissue, collected from a patient whose treatment included radiotherapy and nephrectomy. This clonotype originated in a woman between 65 and 79 years old with renal cell carcinoma. The chain joins TRBV18 to TRBJ1-5; no definite D call. The CDR3 loop reads CASSAGNSNQPQHF. DNA for the CDR3: TGTGCCAGCTCCGCCGGAAATAGCAATCAGCCCCAGCATTTT.